There are many counts of the clone carrying this T cell receptor beta chain. The sample comes from a study of T cells in Graves' hyperthyroidism and ophthalmopathy. What was amplified from RNA transcripts were TCR beta CDR3 regions. The HTBI primer set drove a first-round RT-PCR of the TCR CDR3. TCRdb redid the calling of the multiplex PCR reads with MiXCR, one entry per CDR3 protein. The table includes approximately 870,000 distinct CDR3 sequences, about 38% detected once. V gave up 6 bases and J gave up 9 bases, with 14 bases separating them. Per germline, CDR1 SQVTM and CDR2 ANQGSEA. CDR3 length: 11 residues.

The sample was blood. This clonotype was obtained from a man aged 18-30 years with Graves' hyperthyroidism. The J gene is TRBJ1-1, the V gene TRBV29-1, with D uncertain. The CDR3 region is CSVGNREQAFF. The DNA for the CDR3 is TGCAGCGTGGGGAATCGGGAGCAAGCTTTCTTT.